This TCR beta chain is from a study of response to subunit inactivated influenza vaccine. This clonotype was counted between two and nine times. Each CDR3 protein is one row after TCRdb ran MiXCR on the RT-PCR reads. The sample lists more than 550,000 distinct CDR3 sequences; 11% were seen once. V shed 8 bases and J shed 1 base, with 14 bases lying between them. The CDR3 is 13 amino acids. Looked up from germline, CDR1 is DFQATT and CDR2 is SNEGSKA (reference sequence). These data also formed part of another study, on T cells expressing NK-cell markers. According to that study: The TCR beta cDNA came from 5'RACE template switching with UMIs. Cells sorted as CD3+CD56+NKG2C+, CD3+CD56+NKG2C- and CD3+CD56-NKG2C+ T cells supplied the TCR beta repertoires. There were seven HCMV-seropositive donors and one seronegative donor among the eight sequenced. Restricting sorting to alpha-beta TCR T cells was achieved in several experiments by an anti-gamma-delta TCR antibody.

This clonotype originated in a man between 45 and 60 years old who received an inactivated influenza vaccine. This material consisted of PBMCs from blood, taken on the day of vaccination. This chain links TRBV20-1 with TRBJ2-5; no clear D gene. The CDR3 DNA is TGCAGTCCGACCCAGGACGGCCAAGAGACCCAGTACTTC. Amino acids: CSPTQDGQETQYF.